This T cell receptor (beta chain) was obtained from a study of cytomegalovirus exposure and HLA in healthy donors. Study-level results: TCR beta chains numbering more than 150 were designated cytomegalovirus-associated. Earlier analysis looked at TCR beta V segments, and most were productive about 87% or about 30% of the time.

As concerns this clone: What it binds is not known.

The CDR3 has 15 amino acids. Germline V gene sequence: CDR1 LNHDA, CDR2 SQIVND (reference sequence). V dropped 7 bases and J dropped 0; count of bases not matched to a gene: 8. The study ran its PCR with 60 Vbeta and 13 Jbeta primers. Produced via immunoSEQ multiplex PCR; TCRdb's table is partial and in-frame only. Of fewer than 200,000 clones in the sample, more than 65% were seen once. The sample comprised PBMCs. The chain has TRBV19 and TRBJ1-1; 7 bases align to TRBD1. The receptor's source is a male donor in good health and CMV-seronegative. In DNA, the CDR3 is TGTGCCAGTACCACCCCGACAGGGCTGAACACTGAAGCTTTCTTT. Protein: CASTTPTGLNTEAFF. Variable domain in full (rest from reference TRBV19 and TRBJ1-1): DGGITQSPKYLFRKEGQNVTLSCEQNLNHDAMYWYRQDPGQGLRLIYYSQIVNDFQKGDIAEGYSVSREKKESFPLTVTSAQKNPTAFYLCASTTPTGLNTEAFFGQGTRLTVV.